The 11 T cell receptor beta chains listed next were all sequenced from one sample in a study of blood T cells in healthy people across ages. A second about 7 to 12 cycle PCR used barcoded and J-beta primers. TCRdb reprocessed the 5' RACE reads via MiXCR and lists one record per CDR3 protein. The table records some 700,000 distinct CDR3 sequences, roughly 43% of them present only once. The sequenced sample consisted of blood. These receptors all stem from a woman aged 60-75 years in good health.

This clonotype was seen only a few times. The chain links TRBV6-2 or TRBV6-3 to TRBJ2-3; D gene unclear. CDR3 size: 14 residues. V was pared by 5 bases and J by 1 base, with 10 bases between. The germline CDR1 and CDR2 sequences are MNHEY and SVGEGT. CDR3 in amino acids: CASSGIFGTDTQYF. CDR3 coding DNA: TGTGCCAGCAGTGGGATCTTTGGCACAGATACGCAGTATTTT.

Comment on this clonotype: This sequence may be a read error, since a much larger clone differs from it by one base. The chain joins TRBV12-3 or TRBV12-4 to TRBJ2-3; the D gene is possibly TRBD2 (6 bases). The CDR3 loop spans 14 amino acids. CDR3 amino acids: CAGSRAGQADTQYF. CDR3 DNA: TGTGCCGGCAGTCGAGCGGGCCAAGCAGATACGCAGTATTTT.

The chain carries TRBV24-1 and TRBJ2-7; D is possibly TRBD1 (6 bases). The J call is doubtful: the DNA matches TRBJ2-5 better. The CDR3 is 15 amino acids. Per the germline V gene, CDR1 is KGHDR and CDR2 is SFDVKD. The CDR3 sequence is CATSPGRDTRETQYF. CDR3 in DNA: TGTGCCACCAGCCCGGGCAGGGACACCCGGGAGACCCAGTACTTC.

The chain is built from TRBV9 and TRBJ1-2, with 7 bases lining up with TRBD1. This CDR3 comprises 13 residues. Germline lookup yields CDR1 SGDLS and CDR2 YYNGEE. Trimming removed 2 bases from V and 8 bases from J; junction bases left unmatched: 6. CDR3 sequence reads: CASSVRQGYGYTF. CDR3 in DNA: TGTGCCAGCAGCGTTCGACAGGGTTACGGCTACACCTTC.

This clonotype was seen more than once but under ten times. This sequence joins TRBV9 and TRBJ2-1, with TRBD2 matching over 7 bases. Germline V CDR1 and CDR2: SGDLS, YYNGEE. The CDR3 covers 14 residues. Losses at the gene ends were 4 bases for V and 10 bases for J; bases not matched to a gene: 11. This chain's CDR3 is CASSPRDYHVEQFF. The CDR3 DNA follows: TGTGCCAGCAGCCCCAGGGACTACCACGTAGAGCAGTTCTTC.

In this sample, this clonotype turned up many times. CDR3 DNA sequence: TGTGCCAGCAGCTGGCAAGAGACCCAGTACTTC. Translating it yields CASSWQETQYF. The chain combines TRBV5-5 with TRBJ2-5, with D hard to call. The CDR3 sequence is 11 residues long. With 3 bases removed from V and 2 bases from J, the gap between germline ends came to 2 bases. Germline values: CDR1 SGHKS, CDR2 YYEKEE (reference sequence).

In its sample, this clonotype was seen many times. At one end, the junction sequence differs from germline, possibly due to a read error. The chain couples TRBV2 to TRBJ2-3; the match to TRBD2 covers 10 bases. Germline CDR1 SNHLY, CDR2 FYNNEI. The length of the CDR3 is 16 residues. The CDR3 DNA follows: TGTGCCAGCAGGGAAGGACTAGCGGAAATCTCAGATACGCAGTATTTT. It is translated as CASREGLAEISDTQYF.

The V gene is TRBV10-2, the J gene TRBJ1-5; D is possibly TRBD1 (6 bases). The CDR3 totals 14 residues. V was cut by 4 bases and J by 2 bases, with 9 bases left in between. Germline CDR1 WSHSY, CDR2 SAAADI. CDR3 sequence: CASSGSGGNQPQHF. CDR3 nucleotide sequence: TGCGCCAGCAGTGGGTCAGGGGGCAATCAGCCCCAGCATTTT.

The chain carries TRBV5-6 and TRBJ2-3; 7 bases line up with TRBD1. V trimming: 5 bases; J trimming: 1 base; junction bases outside the gene matches: 7. The length of the CDR3 is 15 residues. The germline gives CDR1 SGHDT, CDR2 YYEEEE. For the CDR3, the DNA is TGTGCCAGCAGTTACCACGGGACAGGCACAGATACGCAGTATTTT. Translating gives CASSYHGTGTDTQYF.

The chain uses TRBV5-1 and TRBJ1-1; 9 nucleotides line up with TRBD1. V lost 4 bases, J lost 5 bases, and 6 bases stayed unmatched. CDR1 is SGHRS, CDR2 YFSETQ, per germline. This CDR3 region has 14 residues. CDR3 bases: TGCGCCAGCAGCGGACGGACAGGGGAAACTGAAGCTTTCTTT. Translation: CASSGRTGETEAFF.

J is TRBJ2-7 and V is TRBV6-5; D remains ambiguous. The ends were cut back, 2 bases at V and 0 bases at J, with 14 bases in the middle. Germline CDR1 reads MNHEY; CDR2 reads SVGAGI. The CDR3 is 16 residues long. The CDR3 sequence is CASSYGSSISSYEQYF. The CDR3 DNA sequence: TGTGCCAGCAGTTACGGGTCCTCAATAAGCTCCTACGAGCAGTACTTC.